This TCR beta chain was observed in a study of CD8 T cells in ankylosing spondylitis. Notes on the study in general: What seemed typical of ankylosing spondylitis blood was a TCR beta motif built from eight highly homologous variants.

Worth noting for this clonotype: Its target is unknown.

This CDR3 region has 16 residues. The V and J ends lost 1 base and 1 base, in that order; junction bases with no gene match: 4. From germline, CDR1 is DFQATT and CDR2 SNEGSKA (reference sequence). MiXCR, applied by TCRdb to the 5' RACE reads, yields one record per CDR3 protein. The data contain about 540,000 distinct CDR3 sequences, 9.5% to 15% of them singletons. The sample was blood, either unsorted or a sorted T cell fraction (not recorded which). This clonotype was obtained from a male donor with ankylosing spondylitis. The chain has TRBV20-1 and TRBJ2-2; TRBD2 matches 9 bases. The CDR3 sequence is CSARAPTSGNTGELFF. The CDR3 nucleotides are TGCAGTGCTAGAGCTCCGACTAGCGGGAACACCGGGGAGCTGTTTTTT.